Shown below are 10 T cell receptor beta chains from a single sample sequenced in a study of blood T cells in healthy people across ages. With a J-beta primer mix and a sample-barcoded 5' primer, a second PCR ran about 7 to 12 cycles. Via MiXCR, TCRdb re-called the 5' RACE reads, giving one row per CDR3 protein. The sample lists about 1.5 million distinct CDR3 sequences, 40% to 50% occurring once. Sequencing was performed on blood. These receptors all come from a woman in her late teens or twenties in good health.

Of note for this clonotype: A much larger clone differs by one base, so this may be a read error. This rearrangement joins TRBV7-2 to TRBJ1-2, with D unresolved. This CDR3 is 14 amino acids long. Germline V gene lookup returns CDR1 SGHTA and CDR2 FQGNSA. The CDR3 sequence is CASNPQTTNYGYAF. The CDR3 DNA reads TGTGCCAGCAACCCACAGACTACTAACTATGGCTACGCCTTC.

In this sample, this clonotype turned up a few times. This rearrangement joins TRBV3-1 to TRBJ2-3, with D hard to call. CDR1 and CDR2 from the germline V gene are LGHDT and YNNKEL (reference sequence). The CDR3 sequence is 13 residues long. V was clipped by 1 base and J by 6 bases, with 8 bases between them. The CDR3 nucleotides read TGTGCCAGCAGCCAAGTGGATAGGGATACGCAGTATTTT. Translated, it gives CASSQVDRDTQYF.

This clonotype was observed a handful of times. This rearrangement joins TRBV5-1 to TRBJ2-3; 9 positions agree with TRBD2. The CDR3 is made up of 14 amino acids. Germline trimming cut 4 bases from V and 4 bases from J; bases unmatched to any gene: 4. CDR1 SGHRS and CDR2 YFSETQ come from the germline V gene. The CDR3 reads CASSVAGVSDTQYF. CDR3 DNA sequence: TGCGCCAGCAGCGTAGCGGGGGTCTCAGATACGCAGTATTTT.

The chain has TRBV7-9 and TRBJ2-3; D tentatively fits TRBD1 or TRBD2 (5 bases each). This CDR3 has 16 amino acids. Germline CDR1 is SEHNR and CDR2 is FQNEAQ (reference sequence). The V and J ends lost 5 bases and 3 bases respectively, with 18 bases between them. CDR3 coding DNA: TGTGCCAGCAGCCCCTCTCGAGGGGCAGCGACAGATACGCAGTATTTT. Protein product: CASSPSRGAATDTQYF. Full variable domain (outside the CDR3, taken from reference TRBV7-9 and TRBJ2-3): DTGVSQNPRHKITKRGQNVTFRCDPISEHNRLYWYRQTLGQGPEFLTYFQNEAQLEKSRLLSDRFSAERPKGSFSTLEIQRTEQGDSAMYLCASSPSRGAATDTQYFGPGTRLTVL.

The chain has TRBV27 and TRBJ2-7, with 8 bases identical to TRBD1. The germline V gene has CDR1 MNHEY and CDR2 SMNVEV (reference sequence). The CDR3 is made up of 15 amino acids. Trimming cost V 3 bases and J 1 base; bases outside gene matches: 5. CDR3 in amino acids: CASSFVGQGSYEQYF. The CDR3 DNA is TGTGCCAGCAGTTTCGTAGGACAGGGTTCCTACGAGCAGTACTTC.

V and J are TRBV12-3 or TRBV12-4 and TRBJ1-2; D is unresolved. The CDR3 consists of 12 residues. The V end lost 5 bases, the J end lost 0 bases, and 4 bases lay between the germline ends. The CDR3: CASSITNYGYTF. CDR3 in DNA: TGTGCCAGCAGTATAACTAACTATGGCTACACCTTC.

The gene calls are TRBV10-3 and TRBJ2-7, with 9 positions matching TRBD1. The J segment lost 4 bases and the V segment lost 4 bases, leaving 5 bases of the junction unmatched. Germline V gene lookup returns CDR1 ENHRY and CDR2 SYGVKD. The CDR3 is made up of 14 amino acids. The CDR3 spells CAISAPGTGYEQYF. DNA of the CDR3: TGTGCCATCAGTGCCCCCGGGACAGGGTACGAGCAGTACTTC.

This clonotype was counted many times. This sequence joins TRBV20-1 and TRBJ2-1; 7 bases map to TRBD2. Germline V gene sequence: CDR1 DFQATT, CDR2 SNEGSKA (reference sequence). V was clipped by 0 bases and J by 6 bases; unmatched bases: 5. The CDR3 has 14 residues. CDR3 in DNA: TGCAGTGCTAGAGATCCTCCGGGGGGCAATGAGCAGTTCTTC. This translates into CSARDPPGGNEQFF.

With regard to this clonotype: A much more abundant neighbour one base away suggests this may be a read error. Written as DNA, the CDR3 is TGTGCCAGCAGTGCGGGACAGGGGAATTCACCCCCCCACTTT. It encodes CASSAGQGNSPPHF. The V and J genes are TRBV2 and TRBJ1-6, with 10 bases matching TRBD1. This CDR3 has 14 amino acids. Germline CDR1 is SNHLY and CDR2 is FYNNEI.

This clonotype has a single count. This chain connects TRBV6-5 to TRBJ1-1; TRBD1 aligns across 11 bases. The CDR3 has 20 amino acids. V was pared by 2 bases and J by 2 bases, with 16 bases of the junction left unmatched. Germline CDR1 is MNHEY and CDR2 is SVGAGI. In nucleotides, the CDR3 is TGTGCCAGCAGTTACCCGGGACAGGGGGAGCGAGGGTTCCTAAACACTGAAGCTTTCTTT. Amino acid sequence: CASSYPGQGERGFLNTEAFF.